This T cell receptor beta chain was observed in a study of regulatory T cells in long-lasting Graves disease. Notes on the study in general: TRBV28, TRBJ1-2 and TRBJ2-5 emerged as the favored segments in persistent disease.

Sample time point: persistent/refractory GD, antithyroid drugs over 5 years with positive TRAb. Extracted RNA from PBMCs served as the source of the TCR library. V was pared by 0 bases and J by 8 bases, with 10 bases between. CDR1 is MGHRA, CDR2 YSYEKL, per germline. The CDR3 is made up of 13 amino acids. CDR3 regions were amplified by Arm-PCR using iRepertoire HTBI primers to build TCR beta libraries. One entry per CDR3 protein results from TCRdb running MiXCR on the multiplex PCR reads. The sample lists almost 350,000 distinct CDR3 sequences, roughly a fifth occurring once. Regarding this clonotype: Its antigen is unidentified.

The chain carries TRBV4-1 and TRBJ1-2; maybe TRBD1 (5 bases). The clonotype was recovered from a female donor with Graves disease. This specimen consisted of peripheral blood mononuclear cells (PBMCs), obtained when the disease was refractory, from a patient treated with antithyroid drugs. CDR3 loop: CASSQERGLGYTF. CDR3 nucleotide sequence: TGCGCCAGCAGCCAAGAGAGGGGTTTAGGCTACACCTTC.